This TCR beta chain was sequenced for a study of sequential checkpoint blockade in melanoma. Produced via immunoSEQ multiplex PCR; TCRdb's table is partial and in-frame only. Here the sample spans more than 9,000 clones, over 60% being singletons. Treatment indicated: randomized to nivolumab then ipilimumab (arm A) or the reverse (arm B). CDR1 is LNHNV, CDR2 YYDKDF, per germline (reference sequence). V shed 0 bases and J shed 1 base, with 10 bases lying between them. The CDR3 covers 16 residues. The TCR sequence derives from a human donor with melanoma. The chain is built from TRBV15 and TRBJ1-5, with D unclear. The sample consisted of CD8+ T cells sorted from blood (inferred from file names), taken from a patient given nivolumab and ipilimumab in sequence. The CDR3 reads CATSRDRWQSNQPQHF. CDR3 nucleotide sequence: TGTGCCACCAGCAGAGATCGATGGCAAAGCAATCAGCCCCAGCATTTT.